This TCR beta chain stems from a study of monozygotic twins with inflammatory bowel disease. UMIs containing a 6-nucleotide sample barcode were added via template switching. TCRdb re-analyzed the 5' RACE reads; it lists each CDR3 protein once, without DNA. The ten top clones account for roughly 2.2%, within a sample of around 450,000 distinct CDR3 sequences. In the case of this clonotype: Its specificity is not known.

CDR1 and CDR2 from the germline V gene are SGDLS and YYNGEE. The CDR3 consists of 13 residues. Findings and limits, study-wide: Comparison of concordant versus discordant twins revealed no difference in repertoire similarity, possibly due to limited power. It was not supported that a single strong signal or clonotype was associated with IBD. Among the T cells, different subtypes could not be distinguished.

Sequenced input: blood. The gene calls are TRBV9 and TRBJ2-2. The TCR sequence derives from a human donor with ulcerative colitis or Crohn's disease, or a healthy co-twin of an affected twin (not recorded which). The CDR3 reads CASSVEHRGELFF.